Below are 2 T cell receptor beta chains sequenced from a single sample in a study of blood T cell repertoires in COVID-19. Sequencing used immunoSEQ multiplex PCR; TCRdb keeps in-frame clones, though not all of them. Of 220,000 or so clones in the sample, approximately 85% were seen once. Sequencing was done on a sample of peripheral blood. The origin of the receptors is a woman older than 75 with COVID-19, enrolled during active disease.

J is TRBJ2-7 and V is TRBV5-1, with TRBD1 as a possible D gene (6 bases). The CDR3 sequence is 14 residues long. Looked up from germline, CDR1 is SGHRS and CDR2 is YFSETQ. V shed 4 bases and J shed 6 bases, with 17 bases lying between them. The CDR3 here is CASSLRTAEGEQYF. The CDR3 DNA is TGCGCCAGCAGCCTGAGGACAGCCGAGGGCGAGCAGTACTTC.

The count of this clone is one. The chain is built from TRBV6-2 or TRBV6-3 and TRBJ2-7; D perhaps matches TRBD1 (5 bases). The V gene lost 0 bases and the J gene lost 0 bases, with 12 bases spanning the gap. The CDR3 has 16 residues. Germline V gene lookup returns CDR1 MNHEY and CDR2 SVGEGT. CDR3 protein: CASSYSTALGSYEQYF. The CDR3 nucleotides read TGTGCCAGCAGTTACTCGACAGCCTTGGGCTCCTACGAGCAGTACTTC.